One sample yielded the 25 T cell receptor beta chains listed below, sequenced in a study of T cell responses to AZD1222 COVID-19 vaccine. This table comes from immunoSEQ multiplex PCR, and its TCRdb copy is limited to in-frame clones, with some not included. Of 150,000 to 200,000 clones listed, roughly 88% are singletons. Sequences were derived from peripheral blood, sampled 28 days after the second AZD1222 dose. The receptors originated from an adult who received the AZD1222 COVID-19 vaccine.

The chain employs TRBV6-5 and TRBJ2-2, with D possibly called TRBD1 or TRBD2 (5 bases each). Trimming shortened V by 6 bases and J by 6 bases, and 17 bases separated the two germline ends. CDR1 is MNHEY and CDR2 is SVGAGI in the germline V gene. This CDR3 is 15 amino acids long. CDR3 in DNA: TGTGCCAGCAGCCCAATACGGGGCAGAGCCGGGGAGCTGTTTTTT. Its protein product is CASSPIRGRAGELFF.

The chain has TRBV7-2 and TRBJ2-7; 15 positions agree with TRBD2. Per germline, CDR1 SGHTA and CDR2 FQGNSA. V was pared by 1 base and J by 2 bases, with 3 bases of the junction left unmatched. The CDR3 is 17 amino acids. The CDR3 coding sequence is TGTGCCAGCAGCTTAGGAAGGACTAGCGGGGGGGCCTACGAGCAGTACTTC. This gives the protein CASSLGRTSGGAYEQYF. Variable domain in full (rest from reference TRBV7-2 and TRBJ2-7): GAGVSQSPSNKVTEKGKDVELRCDPISGHTALYWYRQSLGQGLEFLIYFQGNSAPDKSGLPSDRFSAERTGGSVSTLTIQRTQQEDSAVYLCASSLGRTSGGAYEQYFGPGTRLTVT.

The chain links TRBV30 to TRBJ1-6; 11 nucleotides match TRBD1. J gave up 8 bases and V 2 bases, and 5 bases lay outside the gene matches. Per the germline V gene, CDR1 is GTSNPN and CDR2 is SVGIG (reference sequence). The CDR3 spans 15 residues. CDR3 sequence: CAWSFGQGADSPLHF. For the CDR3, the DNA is TGTGCCTGGAGTTTTGGACAGGGGGCGGATTCACCCCTCCACTTT.

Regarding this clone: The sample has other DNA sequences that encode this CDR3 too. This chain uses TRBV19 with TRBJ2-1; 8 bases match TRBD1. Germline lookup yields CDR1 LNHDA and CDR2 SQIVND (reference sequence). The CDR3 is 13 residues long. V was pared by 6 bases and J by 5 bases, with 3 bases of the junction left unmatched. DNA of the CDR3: TGTGCCAGTAGGCAGGGGGCCGACAATGAGCAGTTCTTC. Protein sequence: CASRQGADNEQFF.

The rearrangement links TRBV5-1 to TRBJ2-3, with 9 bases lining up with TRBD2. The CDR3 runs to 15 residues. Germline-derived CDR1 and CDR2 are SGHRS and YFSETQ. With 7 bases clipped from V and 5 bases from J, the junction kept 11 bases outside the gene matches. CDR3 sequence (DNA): TGCGCCAGCCCCTCGTGGCGAGCGGGGGGAGATACGCAGTATTTT. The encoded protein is CASPSWRAGGDTQYF. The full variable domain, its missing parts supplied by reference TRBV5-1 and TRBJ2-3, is KAGVTQTPRYLIKTRGQQVTLSCSPISGHRSVSWYQQTPGQGLQFLFEYFSETQRNKGNFPGRFSGRQFSNSRSEMNVSTLELGDSALYLCASPSWRAGGDTQYFGPGTRLTVL.

CDR3 sequence (DNA): TGTGCCAGCAGGGGTAATATGAACACTGAAGCTTTCTTT. Protein: CASRGNMNTEAFF. The V call is TRBV6-5, the J call TRBJ1-1; D gene uncertain. The germline V gene has CDR1 MNHEY and CDR2 SVGAGI. This CDR3 region has 13 residues. The V gene lost 6 bases and the J gene lost 0 bases, with 8 bases spanning the gap.

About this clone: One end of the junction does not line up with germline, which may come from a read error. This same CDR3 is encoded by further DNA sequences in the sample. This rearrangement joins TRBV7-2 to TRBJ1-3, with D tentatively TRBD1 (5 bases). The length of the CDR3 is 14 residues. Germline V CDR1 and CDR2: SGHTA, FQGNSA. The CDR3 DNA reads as TGTGCCAGTAGCTTCGGGGGTCCTGGAAACACCATATATTTT. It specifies CASSFGGPGNTIYF.

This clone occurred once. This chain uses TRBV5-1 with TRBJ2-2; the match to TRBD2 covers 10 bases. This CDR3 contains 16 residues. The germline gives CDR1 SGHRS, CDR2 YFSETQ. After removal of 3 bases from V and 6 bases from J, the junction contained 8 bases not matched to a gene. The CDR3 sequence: CASSSYLSGGSGELFF. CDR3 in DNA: TGCGCCAGCAGCTCCTATCTTAGCGGGGGGTCCGGGGAGCTGTTTTTT.

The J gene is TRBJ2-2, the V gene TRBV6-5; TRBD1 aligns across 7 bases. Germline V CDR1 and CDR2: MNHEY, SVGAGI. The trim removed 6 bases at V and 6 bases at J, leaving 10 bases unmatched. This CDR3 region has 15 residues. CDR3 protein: CASRRSNRGPGELFF. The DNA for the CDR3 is TGTGCCAGCAGGCGTTCCAACAGGGGCCCCGGGGAGCTGTTTTTT.

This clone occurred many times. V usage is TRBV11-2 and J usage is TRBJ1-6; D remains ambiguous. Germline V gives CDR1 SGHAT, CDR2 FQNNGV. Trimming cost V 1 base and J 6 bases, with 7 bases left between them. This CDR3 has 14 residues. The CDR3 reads CASSLGGSNSPLHF. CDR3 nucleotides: TGTGCCAGCAGCTTAGGAGGCAGTAATTCACCCCTCCACTTT.

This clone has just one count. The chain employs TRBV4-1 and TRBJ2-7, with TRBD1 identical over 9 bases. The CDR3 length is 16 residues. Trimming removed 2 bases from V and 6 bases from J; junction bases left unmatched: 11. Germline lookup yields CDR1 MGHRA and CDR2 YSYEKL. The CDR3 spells CASSQTGTGTRGEQYF. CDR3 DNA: TGCGCCAGCAGCCAAACCGGGACAGGGACGCGTGGCGAGCAGTACTTC.

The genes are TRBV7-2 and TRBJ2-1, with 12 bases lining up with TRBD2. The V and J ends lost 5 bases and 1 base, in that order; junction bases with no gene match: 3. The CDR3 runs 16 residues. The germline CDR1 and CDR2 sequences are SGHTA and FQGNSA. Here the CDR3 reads CASSPTSGGSYNEQFF. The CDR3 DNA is TGTGCCAGCAGCCCGACTAGCGGGGGATCCTACAATGAGCAGTTCTTC.

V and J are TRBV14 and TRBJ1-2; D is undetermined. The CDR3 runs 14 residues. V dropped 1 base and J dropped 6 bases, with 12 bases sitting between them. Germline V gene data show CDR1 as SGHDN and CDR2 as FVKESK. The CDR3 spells CASSQAPGWDGYTF. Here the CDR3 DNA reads TGTGCCAGCAGCCAAGCTCCGGGGTGGGATGGCTACACCTTC.

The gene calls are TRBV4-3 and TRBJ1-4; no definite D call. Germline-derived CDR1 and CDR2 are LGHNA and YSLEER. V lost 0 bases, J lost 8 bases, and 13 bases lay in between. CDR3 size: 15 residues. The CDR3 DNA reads TGCGCCAGCAGCCAAGATCTAGGAGGAAGAGAAAAACTGTTTTTT. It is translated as CASSQDLGGREKLFF.

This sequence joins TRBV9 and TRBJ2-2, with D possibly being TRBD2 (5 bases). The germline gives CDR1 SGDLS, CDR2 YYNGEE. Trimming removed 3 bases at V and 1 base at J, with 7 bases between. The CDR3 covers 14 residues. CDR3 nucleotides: TGTGCCAGCAGCGACGGGATGAACACCGGGGAGCTGTTTTTT. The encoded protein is CASSDGMNTGELFF. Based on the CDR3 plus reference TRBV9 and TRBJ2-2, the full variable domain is DSGVTQTPKHLITATGQRVTLRCSPRSGDLSVYWYQQSLDQGLQFLIQYYNGEERAKGNILERFSAQQFPDLHSELNLSSLELGDSALYFCASSDGMNTGELFFGEGSRLTVL.

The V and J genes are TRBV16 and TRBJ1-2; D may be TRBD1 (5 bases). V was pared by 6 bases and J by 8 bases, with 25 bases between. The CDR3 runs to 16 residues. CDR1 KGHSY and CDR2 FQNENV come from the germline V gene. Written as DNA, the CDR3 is TGTGCCAGCAGTCTTTCCCACCTAACGGGGGAGGCCGGCTACACCTTC. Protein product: CASSLSHLTGEAGYTF. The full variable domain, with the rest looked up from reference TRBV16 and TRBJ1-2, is GEEVAQTPKHLVRGEGQKAKLYCAPIKGHSYVFWYQQVLKNEFKFLISFQNENVFDETGMPKERFSAKCLPNSPCSLEIQATKLEDSAVYFCASSLSHLTGEAGYTFGSGTRLTVV.

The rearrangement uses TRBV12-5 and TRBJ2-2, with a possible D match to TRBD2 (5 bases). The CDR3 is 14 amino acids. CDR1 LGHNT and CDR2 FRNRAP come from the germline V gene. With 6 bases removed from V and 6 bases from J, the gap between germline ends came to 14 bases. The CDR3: CASGGVRGAGELFF. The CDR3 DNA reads TGTGCTAGTGGCGGGGTCAGAGGAGCCGGGGAGCTGTTTTTT.

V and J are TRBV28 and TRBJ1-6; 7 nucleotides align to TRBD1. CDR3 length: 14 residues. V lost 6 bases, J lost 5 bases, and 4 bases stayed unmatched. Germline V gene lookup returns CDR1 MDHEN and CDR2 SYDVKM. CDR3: CASSWGQNNSPLHF. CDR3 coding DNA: TGTGCCAGCAGCTGGGGACAGAATAATTCACCCCTCCACTTT.

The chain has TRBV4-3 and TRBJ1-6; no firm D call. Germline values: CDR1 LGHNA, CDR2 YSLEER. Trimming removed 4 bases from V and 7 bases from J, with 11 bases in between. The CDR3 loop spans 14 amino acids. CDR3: CASSPNLRNSPLHF. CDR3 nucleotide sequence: TGCGCCAGCAGCCCTAATCTCCGGAATTCACCCCTCCACTTT.

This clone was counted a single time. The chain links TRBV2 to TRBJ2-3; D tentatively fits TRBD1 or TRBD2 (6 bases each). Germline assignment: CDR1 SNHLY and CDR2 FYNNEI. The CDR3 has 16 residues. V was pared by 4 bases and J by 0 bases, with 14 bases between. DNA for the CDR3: TGTGCCAGCAGTGTAGTGGGGGGCTCTAGCACAGATACGCAGTATTTT. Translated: CASSVVGGSSTDTQYF.

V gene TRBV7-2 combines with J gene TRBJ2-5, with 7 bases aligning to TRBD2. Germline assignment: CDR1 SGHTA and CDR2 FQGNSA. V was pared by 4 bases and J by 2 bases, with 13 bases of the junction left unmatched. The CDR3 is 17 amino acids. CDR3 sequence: CASSSRHREALQETQYF. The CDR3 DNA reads TGTGCCAGCAGCTCACGCCACCGGGAGGCGCTTCAAGAGACCCAGTACTTC.

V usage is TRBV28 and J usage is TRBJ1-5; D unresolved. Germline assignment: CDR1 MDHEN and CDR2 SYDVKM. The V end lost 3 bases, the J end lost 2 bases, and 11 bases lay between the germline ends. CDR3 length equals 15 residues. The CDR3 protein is CASSLVGQRNQPQHF. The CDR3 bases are TGTGCCAGCAGTTTGGTTGGGCAGCGCAATCAGCCCCAGCATTTT.

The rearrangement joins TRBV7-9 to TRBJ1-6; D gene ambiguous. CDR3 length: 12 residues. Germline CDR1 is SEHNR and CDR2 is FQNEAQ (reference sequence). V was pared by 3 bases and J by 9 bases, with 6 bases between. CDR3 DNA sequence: TGTGCCAGCAGCTTCAGCCTTTCACCCCTCCACTTT. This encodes CASSFSLSPLHF.

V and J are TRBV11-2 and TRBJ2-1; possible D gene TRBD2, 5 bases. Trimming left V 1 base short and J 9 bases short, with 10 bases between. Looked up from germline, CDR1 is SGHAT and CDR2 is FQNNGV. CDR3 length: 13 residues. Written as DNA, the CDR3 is TGTGCCAGCAGCTTAGTCGGGATTGGTGAGCAGTTCTTC. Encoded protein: CASSLVGIGEQFF.

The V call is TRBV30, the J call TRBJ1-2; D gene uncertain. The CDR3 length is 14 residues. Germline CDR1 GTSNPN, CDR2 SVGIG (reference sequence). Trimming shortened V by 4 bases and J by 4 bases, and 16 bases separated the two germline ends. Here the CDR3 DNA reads TGTGCCTGGACCCGTCCGGAAAAGCCCTATGGCTACACCTTC. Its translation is CAWTRPEKPYGYTF.